The present entry profiles one T cell receptor beta chain with its context. Its antigen is as yet unknown. Documented time point: week 47, end of study. All doses held 300 ug of mutant IDH1 20-mer peptide, with topical imiquimod. Donor diagnoses consisted of new WHO grade 3 or 4 IDH1-mutant, ATRX-lost astrocytomas. The data stem from a study of a mutant IDH1 vaccine in newly diagnosed glioma. For the study at large: Radiotherapy alone preceded vaccination by 4-6 weeks; alternatively, vaccination started with temozolomide cycles.

Per the germline V gene, CDR1 is SGHTA and CDR2 is FQGTGA. The CDR3 length is 13 residues. Trimming shortened V by 6 bases and J by 2 bases, and 7 bases separated the two germline ends. Only in-frame clones appear in the TCRdb table, and some are missing; sequencing was by immunoSEQ multiplex PCR. The top ten clones hold around 4.5% of a sample with about 50,000 clones, 84% of them seen once. Specimen: PBMCs, collected from a glioma patient whose treatment included an IDH1 peptide vaccine. The rearrangement uses TRBV7-3 and TRBJ2-2; D not resolved. The sequence was collected from a woman younger than 45 with glioma. Some clones in this sample may be carry-over from other donors' samples. The CDR3 loop reads CASRPANTGELFF. The DNA for the CDR3 is TGTGCCAGCAGACCTGCCAACACCGGGGAGCTGTTTTTT.